Below, 15 T cell receptor beta chains from the same sample are listed, as sequenced in a study of T cells in Graves' hyperthyroidism and ophthalmopathy. Template material for amplifying TCR beta CDR3 regions consisted of RNA transcripts. A set of HTBI primers served as the primers for a first-round RT-PCR of the TCR CDR3. TCRdb independently ran MiXCR on the multiplex PCR reads; one entry per CDR3 protein. Here the sample spans about 590,000 distinct CDR3 sequences, 15% to 17% being singletons. The sequenced material came from blood. Receptors were obtained from a woman aged 30 to 39 with Graves' hyperthyroidism.

This clonotype was seen many times. The rearrangement links TRBV12-5 to TRBJ1-5, with D possibly matching TRBD1 (5 bases). This CDR3 comprises 19 residues. Germline-derived CDR1 and CDR2 are LGHNT and FRNRAP. Trimming removed 2 bases at V and 0 bases at J, with 20 bases between. Here the CDR3 reads CASGLIAGGDAYSNQPQHF. The DNA for the CDR3 is TGTGCTAGTGGTTTGATTGCTGGGGGGGACGCTTATAGCAATCAGCCCCAGCATTTT.

This clonotype has a handful of counts. The chain uses TRBV6-5 and TRBJ2-1; no firm D call. Trimming shortened V by 0 bases and J by 10 bases, and 4 bases separated the two germline ends. In germline, CDR1 is MNHEY, CDR2 SVGAGI. This CDR3 has 11 residues. CDR3 protein: CASSYSQEQFF. The CDR3 DNA is TGTGCCAGCAGTTACTCTCAGGAGCAGTTCTTC.

The V call is TRBV10-2, the J call TRBJ2-1; D is perhaps TRBD2 (6 bases). V lost 7 bases and J 1 base, leaving 8 bases between the germline ends. Per the germline V gene, CDR1 is WSHSY and CDR2 is SAAADI. CDR3 size: 13 residues. CDR3 loop: CASIGSSYNEQFF. The CDR3 nucleotides are TGCGCCAGCATCGGGAGTTCCTACAATGAGCAGTTCTTC.

This clonotype occurred many times. This chain uses TRBV3-1 with TRBJ1-1; a possible D gene is TRBD1 (5 bases). Trimming took off 2 bases at V and 7 bases at J, with 8 bases between the two ends. Per the germline V gene, CDR1 is LGHDT and CDR2 is YNNKEL (reference sequence). The CDR3 extends over 12 amino acids. CDR3 region: CASSQTGVEAFF. The CDR3 region has the DNA TGTGCCAGCAGCCAAACAGGTGTTGAAGCTTTCTTT. The full variable domain, rest sourced from reference TRBV3-1 and TRBJ1-1, is DTAVSQTPKYLVTQMGNDKSIKCEQNLGHDTMYWYKQDSKKFLKIMFSYNNKELIINETVPNRFSPKSPDKAHLNLHINSLELGDSAVYFCASSQTGVEAFFGQGTRLTVV.

This clonotype was counted at least ten times. The CDR3 here is CASSSGPYLVGEAFF. The CDR3 coding sequence is TGTGCCAGCAGTTCCGGGCCATATCTAGTGGGTGAAGCTTTCTTT. This chain links TRBV28 with TRBJ1-1, with unresolved D. Germline assignment: CDR1 MDHEN and CDR2 SYDVKM. There are 15 residues in the CDR3. Trimming stripped 4 bases from V and 7 bases from J, with 19 bases between. Using reference TRBV28 and TRBJ1-1 for the parts outside the CDR3, the full variable domain is DVKVTQSSRYLVKRTGEKVFLECVQDMDHENMFWYRQDPGLGLRLIYFSYDVKMKEKGDIPEGYSVSREKKERFSLILESASTNQTSMYLCASSSGPYLVGEAFFGQGTRLTVV.

The rearrangement joins TRBV20-1 to TRBJ1-4; 8 bases fit TRBD1. Germline-derived CDR1 and CDR2 are DFQATT and SNEGSKA (reference sequence). With 5 bases clipped from V and 7 bases from J, the junction kept 6 bases outside the gene matches. This CDR3 is built from 13 residues. CDR3 protein: CSAETGGSEKLFF. Written as DNA, the CDR3 is TGCAGTGCTGAAACAGGGGGGAGTGAAAAACTGTTTTTT.

The J gene is TRBJ2-7, the V gene TRBV2, with D unresolved. Germline V gene lookup returns CDR1 SNHLY and CDR2 FYNNEI. Trimming shortened V by 2 bases and J by 1 base, and 6 bases separated the two germline ends. The CDR3 is 13 residues long. The DNA for the CDR3 is TGTGCCAGCAGTGAACGCCCTTCCTACGAGCAGTACTTC. Encoded protein: CASSERPSYEQYF.

This clonotype was found many times. J is TRBJ2-3 and V is TRBV12-3 or TRBV12-4, with D possibly being TRBD1 (6 bases). This CDR3 comprises 13 residues. The V end lost 5 bases, the J end lost 1 base, and 7 bases lay between the germline ends. CDR3 sequence: CASSNRGTDTQYF. In DNA form, the CDR3 reads TGTGCCAGCAGTAACAGGGGCACAGATACGCAGTATTTT.

This chain links TRBV7-9 with TRBJ2-7, with 9 nucleotides matching TRBD2. V lost 5 bases, J lost 4 bases, and 6 bases stayed unmatched. The CDR3 has 14 amino acids. Germline CDR1 reads SEHNR; CDR2 reads FQNEAQ (reference sequence). In DNA form, the CDR3 reads TGTGCCAGCAGCCGTAGCGGGGGATGGTACGAGCAGTACTTC. This translates into CASSRSGGWYEQYF.

The chain links TRBV7-3 to TRBJ2-3, with D unresolved. CDR3 length: 15 residues. Trimming took 5 bases from V and 5 from J, leaving 17 bases between them. Germline V gives CDR1 SGHTA, CDR2 FQGTGA. This chain's CDR3 is CASSPSRAVGDTQYF. The CDR3 bases are TGTGCCAGCAGCCCGTCACGGGCGGTCGGAGATACGCAGTATTTT.

This clonotype was counted a few times. The chain is built from TRBV2 and TRBJ2-1; D is uncertain. V gave up 4 bases and J gave up 3 bases, with 10 bases separating them. Germline loops: CDR1 SNHLY, CDR2 FYNNEI. This CDR3 contains 14 residues. Here the CDR3 DNA reads TGTGCCAGCAGTGGTAGTTTTTACTACAATGAGCAGTTCTTC. This codes for CASSGSFYYNEQFF.

This chain's CDR3 is CSATYLAPQETQYF. The CDR3 nucleotides read TGCAGTGCTACATATCTAGCCCCTCAAGAGACCCAGTACTTC. This chain uses TRBV20-1 with TRBJ2-5; perhaps TRBD2 as D (5 bases). Trimming removed 4 bases from V and 2 bases from J, with 14 bases in between. Germline CDR1 is DFQATT and CDR2 is SNEGSKA (reference sequence). This CDR3 is 14 amino acids long.

In this sample, this clonotype turned up many times. This sequence joins TRBV5-6 and TRBJ1-2; tentatively, D is TRBD1 (5 bases). The CDR3 totals 14 residues. V gave up 0 bases and J gave up 3 bases, with 9 bases separating them. CDR1 is SGHDT, CDR2 YYEEEE, per germline. The CDR3 sequence is CASSLGQGYYGYTF. CDR3 DNA sequence: TGTGCCAGCAGCTTGGGCCAGGGCTACTATGGCTACACCTTC. Combining the CDR3 with reference TRBV5-6 and TRBJ1-2 gives the whole variable domain DAGVTQSPTHLIKTRGQQVTLRCSPKSGHDTVSWYQQALGQGPQFIFQYYEEEERQRGNFPDRFSGHQFPNYSSELNVNALLLGDSALYLCASSLGQGYYGYTFGSGTRLTVV.

In this sample, this clonotype turned up many times. The J gene is TRBJ2-7, the V gene TRBV11-2, with D hard to call. V was clipped by 5 bases and J by 3 bases, with 17 bases between them. This CDR3 spans 15 amino acids. The V gene's germline CDR1 is SGHAT and CDR2 FQNNGV. The CDR3 region has the DNA TGTGCCAGCAGCCCGCGGAGAAGTCGAGACTACGAGCAGTACTTC. Encoded protein: CASSPRRSRDYEQYF.

This sequence joins TRBV27 and TRBJ2-7; D tentatively fits TRBD1 or TRBD2 (5 bases each). CDR1 is MNHEY, CDR2 SMNVEV, per germline (reference sequence). Trimming pared 0 bases from V and 4 bases from J, leaving 13 bases between. The CDR3 loop spans 15 amino acids. CDR3 nucleotides: TGTGCCAGCAGTTTATCCCCCGGGGCTCATTACGAGCAGTACTTC. Translating gives CASSLSPGAHYEQYF.